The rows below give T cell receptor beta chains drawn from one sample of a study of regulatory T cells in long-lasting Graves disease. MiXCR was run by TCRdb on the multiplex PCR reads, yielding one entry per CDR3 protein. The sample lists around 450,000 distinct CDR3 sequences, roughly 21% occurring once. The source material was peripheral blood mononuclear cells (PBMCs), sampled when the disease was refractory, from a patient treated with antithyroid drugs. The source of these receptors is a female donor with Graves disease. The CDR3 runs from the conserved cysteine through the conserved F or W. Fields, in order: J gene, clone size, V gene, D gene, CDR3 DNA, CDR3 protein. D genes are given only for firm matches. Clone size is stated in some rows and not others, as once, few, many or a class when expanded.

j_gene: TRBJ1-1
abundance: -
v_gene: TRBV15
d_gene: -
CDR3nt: TGTGCCACCAGCAGCCAAGGGACATTGGTCACTGAAGCTTTCTTT
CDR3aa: CATSSQGTLVTEAFF

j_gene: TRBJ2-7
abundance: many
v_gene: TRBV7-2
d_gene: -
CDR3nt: TGTGCCAGCAGCTTAGATCCGGGTGCCGACGAGCAGTACTTC
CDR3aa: CASSLDPGADEQYF

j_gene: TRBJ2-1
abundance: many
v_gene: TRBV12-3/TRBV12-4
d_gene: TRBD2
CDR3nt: TGTGCCAGCAGTGGAAGCGGGAGGATGAACAATGAGCAGTTCTTC
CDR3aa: CASSGSGRMNNEQFF

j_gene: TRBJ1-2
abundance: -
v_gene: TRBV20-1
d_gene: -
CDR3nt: TGCAGTGCTAGAGATAGCGGGACGGAGTATGGCTACACCTTC
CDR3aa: CSARDSGTEYGYTF

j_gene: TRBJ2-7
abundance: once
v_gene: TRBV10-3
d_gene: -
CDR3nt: TGTGCCATCAGTGTCGGGGACACCTCCTACGAGCAGTACTTC
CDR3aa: CAISVGDTSYEQYF

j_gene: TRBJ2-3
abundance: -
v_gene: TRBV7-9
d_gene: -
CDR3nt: TGTGCCAGCAGCTTTGAAATTCTCGGACGGAATACGCAGTATTTT
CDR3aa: CASSFEILGRNTQYF

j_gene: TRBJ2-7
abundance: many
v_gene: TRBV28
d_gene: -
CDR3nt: TGTGCCAGCAGTATCGCGATTCGCGCCTACGAGCAGTACTTC
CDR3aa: CASSIAIRAYEQYF

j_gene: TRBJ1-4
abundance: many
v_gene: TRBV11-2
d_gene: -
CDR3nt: TGTGCCAGCAGCGACTGGGCGGCTACTAATGAAAAACTGTTTTTT
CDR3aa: CASSDWAATNEKLFF

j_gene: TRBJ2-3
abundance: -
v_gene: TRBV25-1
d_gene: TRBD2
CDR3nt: TGTGCCAGCAGTGAAGGGACTAGCGGGATCAGAGATACGCAGTATTTT
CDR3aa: CASSEGTSGIRDTQYF

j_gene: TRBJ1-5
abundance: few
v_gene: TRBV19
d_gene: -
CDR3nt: TGTGCCAGTAGTATCTCCACGGGGTATAGCAATCAGCCCCAGCATTTT
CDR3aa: CASSISTGYSNQPQHF

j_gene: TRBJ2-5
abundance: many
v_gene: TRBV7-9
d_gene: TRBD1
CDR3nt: TGTGCCAGCACTCCGGGGACAGCTTACCAAGAGACCCAGTACTTC
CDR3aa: CASTPGTAYQETQYF

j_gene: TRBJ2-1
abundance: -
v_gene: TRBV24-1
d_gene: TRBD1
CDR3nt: TGTGCCACCAGTGATCCGACAGGGGGAGGAATCGATGAGCAGTTCTTC
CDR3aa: CATSDPTGGGIDEQFF

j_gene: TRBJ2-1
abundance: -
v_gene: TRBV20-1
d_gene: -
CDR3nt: TGCAGTGCTAGGTGGCCCAGCGGGCAACACTCCTACAATGAGCAGTTCTTC
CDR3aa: CSARWPSGQHSYNEQFF

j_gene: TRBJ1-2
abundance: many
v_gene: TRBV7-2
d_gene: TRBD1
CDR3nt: TGTGCCAGCAGCGCTTCTCCGGGACAGTTCTATGGCTACACCTTC
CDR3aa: CASSASPGQFYGYTF

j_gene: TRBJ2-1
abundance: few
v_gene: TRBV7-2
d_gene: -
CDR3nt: TGTGCCAGCAGCTTAGCGCCCGACGGTGAGCAGTTCTTC
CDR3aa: CASSLAPDGEQFF

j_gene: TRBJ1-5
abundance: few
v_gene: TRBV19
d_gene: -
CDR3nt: TGTGCCAGTAGTATAGTCCAGGGCAATCAGCCCCAGCATTTT
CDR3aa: CASSIVQGNQPQHF

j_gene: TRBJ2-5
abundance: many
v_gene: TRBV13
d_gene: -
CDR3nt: TGTGCCAGCAGCTTAGAACAGCCCGGGACCCAGTACTTC
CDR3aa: CASSLEQPGTQYF

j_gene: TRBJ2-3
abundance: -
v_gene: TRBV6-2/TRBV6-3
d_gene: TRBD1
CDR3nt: TGTGCCAGCAGTGAACAGGGGACCACAGATACGCAGTATTTT
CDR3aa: CASSEQGTTDTQYF

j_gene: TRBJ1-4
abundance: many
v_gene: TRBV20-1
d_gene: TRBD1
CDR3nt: TGCAGTGCTAGGACAGGGGACACTGAAAAACTGTTTTTT
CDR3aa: CSARTGDTEKLFF

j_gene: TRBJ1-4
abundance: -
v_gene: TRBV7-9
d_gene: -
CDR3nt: TGTGCCAGCAGCTTATCTACAGGGAGGGATGAAAAACTGTTTTTT
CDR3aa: CASSLSTGRDEKLFF

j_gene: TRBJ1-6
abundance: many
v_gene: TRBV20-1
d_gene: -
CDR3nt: TGCAGTGCTAGTGACAGTAATTCACCCCTCCACTTT
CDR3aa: CSASDSNSPLHF

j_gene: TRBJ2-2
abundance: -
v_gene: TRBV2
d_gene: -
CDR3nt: TGTGCCAGCAGTGAGGTGGGGGAAACCGGGGAGCTGTTTTTT
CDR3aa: CASSEVGETGELFF